This entry lists 17 T cell receptor beta chains sequenced from one sample in a study of radiotherapy plus CTLA-4 blockade in lung cancer. TCRdb keeps only in-frame clones here, not all; method: immunoSEQ multiplex PCR. The table has around 59,000 clones, 72% seen once. Source: peripheral blood, taken from a patient treated with radiotherapy plus ipilimumab. These receptors originate from a human donor with non-small cell lung cancer whose response to radiotherapy plus ipilimumab could not be evaluated.

The chain couples TRBV11-2 to TRBJ2-6; D remains unclear. V lost 7 bases, J lost 4 bases, and 17 bases lay in between. Germline loops: CDR1 SGHAT, CDR2 FQNNGV. CDR3 length: 16 residues. This CDR3 reads CASNPFKLAGANVLTF. The CDR3, as DNA: TGTGCCAGCAACCCTTTTAAGTTGGCCGGGGCCAACGTCCTGACTTTC.

This clone has only a few counts. The V and J genes are TRBV6-6 and TRBJ1-1; a possible D gene is TRBD1 (5 bases). The germline CDR1 and CDR2 sequences are MNHNY and SVGAGI (reference sequence). The V end was cut by 4 bases, the J end by 3 bases, with 12 bases between. CDR3 length: 14 residues. CDR3 sequence (DNA): TGTGCCAGCAGTTTTTCAGGGCCCTACACTGAAGCTTTCTTT. It codes for CASSFSGPYTEAFF.

By sample share, this clone is medium-sized. This chain uses TRBV28 with TRBJ1-5, with D maybe TRBD1 (5 bases). Germline CDR1 is MDHEN and CDR2 is SYDVKM. The CDR3 is made up of 18 amino acids. Trimming shortened V by 1 base and J by 0 bases, and 16 bases separated the two germline ends. This chain's CDR3 is CASSLSVAGSYSNQPQHF. DNA of the CDR3: TGTGCCAGCAGTTTATCGGTTGCAGGGTCCTATAGCAATCAGCCCCAGCATTTT. Looking up the rest from reference TRBV28 and TRBJ1-5 gives the full variable domain: DVKVTQSSRYLVKRTGEKVFLECVQDMDHENMFWYRQDPGLGLRLIYFSYDVKMKEKGDIPEGYSVSREKKERFSLILESASTNQTSMYLCASSLSVAGSYSNQPQHFGDGTRLSIL.

In nucleotides, the CDR3 is TGTGCCAGCGATGAGTCAGGGGTCAATGAGCAGTTCTTC. Its protein is CASDESGVNEQFF. This sequence joins TRBV6-1 and TRBJ2-1, with a tentative D call TRBD1 (6 bases). The CDR3 extends over 13 amino acids. Germline CDR1 is MNHNS and CDR2 is SASEGT. V shed 8 bases and J shed 6 bases, with 14 bases lying between them.

This chain connects TRBV7-9 to TRBJ1-1; D is unclear. The CDR3 runs 17 residues. Germline V gene lookup returns CDR1 SEHNR and CDR2 FQNEAQ (reference sequence). Trimming stripped 4 bases from V and 2 bases from J, with 20 bases between. DNA of the CDR3: TGTGCCAGCAGCTCTGCCGGAGCCAGTGATCCCAACACTGAAGCTTTCTTT. Residues: CASSSAGASDPNTEAFF.

This clone was observed a single time. The rearrangement links TRBV25-1 to TRBJ1-1, with TRBD1 identical over 9 bases. The CDR3 consists of 16 residues. Germline trimming cut 1 base from V and 5 bases from J; bases unmatched to any gene: 8. CDR1 is MGHDK and CDR2 is SYGVNS in the germline V gene. The DNA for the CDR3 is TGTGCCAGCAGTGAATCCCGGACAGGGGCCCGTACTGAAGCTTTCTTT. Residues: CASSESRTGARTEAFF. The full variable domain, rest sourced from reference TRBV25-1 and TRBJ1-1, is EADIYQTPRYLVIGTGKKITLECSQTMGHDKMYWYQQDPGMELHLIHYSYGVNSTEKGDLSSESTVSRIRTEHFPLTLESARPSHTSQYLCASSESRTGARTEAFFGQGTRLTVV.

V gene TRBV19 combines with J gene TRBJ1-6; D uncertain. Germline V CDR1 and CDR2: LNHDA, SQIVND (reference sequence). V lost 9 bases and J lost 13, with 16 bases in between. CDR3 size: 12 residues. The CDR3 DNA sequence: TGTGCCAGAAACTCAGGTGGGGAGCCCCTCCACTTT. This codes for CARNSGGEPLHF.

The chain combines TRBV2 with TRBJ1-1; the match to TRBD1 covers 7 bases. With 5 bases clipped from V and 0 bases from J, the junction kept 6 bases outside the gene matches. CDR3 length: 15 residues. CDR1 SNHLY and CDR2 FYNNEI come from the germline V gene. The CDR3 protein is CASSPGQSMNTEAFF. In DNA, the CDR3 is TGTGCCAGCAGTCCGGGACAGTCGATGAACACTGAAGCTTTCTTT.

This clone was observed a single time. V gene TRBV5-6 combines with J gene TRBJ1-4, with 8 nucleotides matching TRBD1. Per germline, CDR1 SGHDT and CDR2 YYEEEE. The CDR3 totals 15 residues. V was clipped by 5 bases and J by 7 bases; unmatched bases: 10. CDR3 DNA: TGTGCCAGCAGAAATAAAGGACAGGGAGGTGAAAAACTGTTTTTT. Protein sequence: CASRNKGQGGEKLFF.

V usage is TRBV27 and J usage is TRBJ2-7; 7 nucleotides line up with TRBD1. V trimming: 4 bases; J trimming: 0 bases; junction bases outside the gene matches: 6. This CDR3 region has 15 residues. Germline values: CDR1 MNHEY, CDR2 SMNVEV (reference sequence). The CDR3 loop is CASSSDRAASYEQYF. The DNA for the CDR3 is TGTGCCAGCAGTTCCGACAGGGCCGCCTCCTACGAGCAGTACTTC.

On this clone: Other DNA sequences in the sample encode the same CDR3. The V and J genes are TRBV11-1 and TRBJ1-1, with 7 positions matching TRBD1. Germline V gene lookup returns CDR1 SGHAT and CDR2 FQDESV (reference sequence). This CDR3 is built from 14 residues. V was clipped by 4 bases and J by 2 bases; unmatched bases: 4. CDR3 region: CASSSDRVNTEAFF. The DNA of the CDR3 is TGTGCCAGCAGCTCCGACAGGGTTAACACTGAAGCTTTCTTT.

This rearrangement joins TRBV7-9 to TRBJ1-2, with 8 bases fitting TRBD1. The germline V gene has CDR1 SEHNR and CDR2 FQNEAQ (reference sequence). The V segment lost 5 bases and the J segment 4 bases; nucleotides outside the gene matches: 12. This CDR3 region has 16 residues. DNA for the CDR3: TGTGCCAGCAGCACCCAGGGACAGGCTGTTTCCTATGGCTACACCTTC. Protein product: CASSTQGQAVSYGYTF.

DNA for the CDR3: TGTGCCAGCAGCTTAGCCAGTAGCGGGTACGGGGGCCAAGAGACCCAGTACTTC. Its protein product is CASSLASSGYGGQETQYF. The chain recombines TRBV7-2 with TRBJ2-5, with 7 bases aligning to TRBD2. Germline values: CDR1 SGHTA, CDR2 FQGNSA. After removal of 0 bases from V and 1 base from J, the junction contained 11 bases not matched to a gene. This CDR3 has 18 amino acids.

J is TRBJ2-5 and V is TRBV7-9; D is undetermined. Judging by the DNA end, TRBJ2-7 fits better; the J call may be wrong. CDR3 length: 14 amino acids. CDR1 SEHNR and CDR2 FQNEAQ come from the germline V gene (reference sequence). The CDR3 loop reads CASSLREKNYEQYF. CDR3 nucleotides: TGTGCCAGCAGCTTACGTGAGAAAAATTACGAGCAGTACTTC.

The chain carries TRBV5-1 and TRBJ1-2; D gene unclear. The CDR3 totals 13 residues. CDR1 is SGHRS and CDR2 is YFSETQ in the germline V gene. Deletions cut 0 bases from V and 4 bases from J, with 7 bases between. The CDR3 here is CASSLEAGYGYTF. In DNA form, the CDR3 reads TGCGCCAGCAGCTTGGAGGCAGGCTATGGCTACACCTTC.

The chain has TRBV5-4 and TRBJ2-7; 9 nucleotides line up with TRBD1. There are 14 residues in the CDR3. Germline CDR1 SGHNT, CDR2 YYREEE (reference sequence). The ends lost 4 bases at V and 6 bases at J; junction bases unmatched: 8. The CDR3, as DNA: TGTGCCAGCAGCACCCGGGACAGGGTGGGCGAGCAGTACTTC. Translated: CASSTRDRVGEQYF.

The CDR3 bases are TGTGCCAGCAGCGTAGGAGGGACAGGGGTATACGAGCAGTACTTC. The encoded protein is CASSVGGTGVYEQYF. The V and J genes are TRBV9 and TRBJ2-7, with 10 bases lining up with TRBD1. V shed 0 bases and J 4 bases; nucleotides not matched to a gene: 4. Germline V gene sequence: CDR1 SGDLS, CDR2 YYNGEE. The CDR3 covers 15 residues.